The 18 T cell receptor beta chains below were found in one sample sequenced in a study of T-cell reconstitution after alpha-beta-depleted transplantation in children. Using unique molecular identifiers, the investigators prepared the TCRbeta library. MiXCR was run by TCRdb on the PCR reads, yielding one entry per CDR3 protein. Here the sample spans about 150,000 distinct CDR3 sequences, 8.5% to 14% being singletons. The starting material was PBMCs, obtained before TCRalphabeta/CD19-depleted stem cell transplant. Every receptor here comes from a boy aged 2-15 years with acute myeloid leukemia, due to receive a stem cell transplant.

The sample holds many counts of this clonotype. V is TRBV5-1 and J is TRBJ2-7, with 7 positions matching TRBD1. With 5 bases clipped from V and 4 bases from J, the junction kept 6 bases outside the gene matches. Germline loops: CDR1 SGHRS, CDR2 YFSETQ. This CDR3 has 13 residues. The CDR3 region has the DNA TGCGCCAGCAGGCGTGGGACAGATTACGAGCAGTACTTC. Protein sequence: CASRRGTDYEQYF.

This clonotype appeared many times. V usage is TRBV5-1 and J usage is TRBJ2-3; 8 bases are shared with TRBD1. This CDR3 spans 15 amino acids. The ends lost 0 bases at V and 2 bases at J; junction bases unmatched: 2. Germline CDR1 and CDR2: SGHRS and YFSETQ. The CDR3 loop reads CASSLGQGYTDTQYF. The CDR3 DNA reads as TGCGCCAGCAGCTTGGGACAGGGGTACACAGATACGCAGTATTTT. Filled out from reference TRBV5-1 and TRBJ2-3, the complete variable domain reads KAGVTQTPRYLIKTRGQQVTLSCSPISGHRSVSWYQQTPGQGLQFLFEYFSETQRNKGNFPGRFSGRQFSNSRSEMNVSTLELGDSALYLCASSLGQGYTDTQYFGPGTRLTVL.

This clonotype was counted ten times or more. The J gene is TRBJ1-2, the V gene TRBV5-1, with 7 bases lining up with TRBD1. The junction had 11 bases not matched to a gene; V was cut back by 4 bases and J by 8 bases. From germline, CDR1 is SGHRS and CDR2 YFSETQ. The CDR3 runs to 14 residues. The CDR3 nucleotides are TGCGCCAGCAGCCGAGATTCAACAGGGGAGGGCTACACCTTC. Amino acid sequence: CASSRDSTGEGYTF.

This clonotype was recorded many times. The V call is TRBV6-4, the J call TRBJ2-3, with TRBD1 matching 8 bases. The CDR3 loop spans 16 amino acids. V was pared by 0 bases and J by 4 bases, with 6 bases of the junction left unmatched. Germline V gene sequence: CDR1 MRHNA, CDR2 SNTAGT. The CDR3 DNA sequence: TGTGCCAGCAGTGACTCGAGCGGACAGGGTTCAGATACGCAGTATTTT. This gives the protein CASSDSSGQGSDTQYF.

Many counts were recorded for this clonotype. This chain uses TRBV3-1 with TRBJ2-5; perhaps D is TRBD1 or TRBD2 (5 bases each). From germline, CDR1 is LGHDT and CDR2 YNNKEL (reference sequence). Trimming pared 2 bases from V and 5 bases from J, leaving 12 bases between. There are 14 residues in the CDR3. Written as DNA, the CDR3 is TGTGCCAGCAGCCAATTTGGGGGTCGGGAGACCCAGTACTTC. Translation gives CASSQFGGRETQYF.

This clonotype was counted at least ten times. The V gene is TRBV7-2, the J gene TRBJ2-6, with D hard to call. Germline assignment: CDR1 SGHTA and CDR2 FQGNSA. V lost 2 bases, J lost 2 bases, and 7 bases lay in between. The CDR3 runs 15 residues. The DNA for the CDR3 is TGTGCCAGCAGCTTATCAGTTACTGGGGCCAACGTCCTGACTTTC. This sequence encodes CASSLSVTGANVLTF.

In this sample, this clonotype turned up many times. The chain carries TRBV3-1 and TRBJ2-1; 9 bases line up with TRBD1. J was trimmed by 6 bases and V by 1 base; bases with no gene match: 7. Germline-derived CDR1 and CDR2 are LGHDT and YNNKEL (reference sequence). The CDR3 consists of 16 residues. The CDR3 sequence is CASSQGGTGFGNEQFF. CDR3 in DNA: TGTGCCAGCAGCCAAGGAGGGACAGGGTTTGGCAATGAGCAGTTCTTC.

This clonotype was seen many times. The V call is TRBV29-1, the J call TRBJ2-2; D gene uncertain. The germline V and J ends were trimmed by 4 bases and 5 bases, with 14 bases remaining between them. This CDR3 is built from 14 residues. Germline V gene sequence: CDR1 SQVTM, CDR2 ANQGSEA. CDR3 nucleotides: TGCAGCGTTGGACTTGTGTCGTTGACCGGGGAGCTGTTTTTT. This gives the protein CSVGLVSLTGELFF.

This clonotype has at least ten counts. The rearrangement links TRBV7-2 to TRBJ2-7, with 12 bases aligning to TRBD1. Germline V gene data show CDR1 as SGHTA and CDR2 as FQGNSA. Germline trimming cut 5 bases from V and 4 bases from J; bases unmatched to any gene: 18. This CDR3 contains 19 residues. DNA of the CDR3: TGTGCCAGCAGCAGATGGGGAGGTCCGGGACAGGGGGCCGGGTACGAGCAGTACTTC. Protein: CASSRWGGPGQGAGYEQYF.

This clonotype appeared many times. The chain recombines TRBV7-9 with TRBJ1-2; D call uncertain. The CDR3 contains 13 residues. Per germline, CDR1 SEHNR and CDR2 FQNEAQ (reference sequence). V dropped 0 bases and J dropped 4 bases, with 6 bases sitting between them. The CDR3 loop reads CASSLAAVYGYTF. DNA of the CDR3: TGTGCCAGCAGCTTAGCGGCAGTCTATGGCTACACCTTC.

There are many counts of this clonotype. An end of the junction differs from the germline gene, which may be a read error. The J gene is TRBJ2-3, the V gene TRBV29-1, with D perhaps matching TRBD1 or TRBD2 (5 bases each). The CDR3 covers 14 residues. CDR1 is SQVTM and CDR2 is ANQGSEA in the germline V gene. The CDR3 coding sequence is TGCAGCGTTGGGCAGGGAGCCAGCACATATACGCAGTATTTT. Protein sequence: CSVGQGASTYTQYF.

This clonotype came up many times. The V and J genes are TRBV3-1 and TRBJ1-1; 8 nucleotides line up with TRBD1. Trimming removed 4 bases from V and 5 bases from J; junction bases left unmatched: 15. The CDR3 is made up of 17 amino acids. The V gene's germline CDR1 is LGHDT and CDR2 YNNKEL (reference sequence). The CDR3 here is CASSPRQGAVRGTEAFF. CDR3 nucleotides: TGTGCCAGCAGCCCCCGGCAGGGGGCTGTTAGGGGGACTGAAGCTTTCTTT.

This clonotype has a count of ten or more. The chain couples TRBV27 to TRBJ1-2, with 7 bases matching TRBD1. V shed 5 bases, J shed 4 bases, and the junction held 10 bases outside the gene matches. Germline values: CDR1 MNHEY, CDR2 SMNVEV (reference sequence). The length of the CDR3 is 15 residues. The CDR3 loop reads CASSIRGGPFYGYTF. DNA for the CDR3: TGTGCCAGCAGTATCAGGGGGGGCCCATTCTATGGCTACACCTTC.

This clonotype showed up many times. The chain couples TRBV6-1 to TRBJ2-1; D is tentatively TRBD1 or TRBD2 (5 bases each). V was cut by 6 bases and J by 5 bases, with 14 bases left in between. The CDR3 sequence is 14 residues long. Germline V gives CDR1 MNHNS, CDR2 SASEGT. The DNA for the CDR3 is TGTGCCAGCAGGACTTGGGACGGGGACAATGAGCAGTTCTTC. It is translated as CASRTWDGDNEQFF.

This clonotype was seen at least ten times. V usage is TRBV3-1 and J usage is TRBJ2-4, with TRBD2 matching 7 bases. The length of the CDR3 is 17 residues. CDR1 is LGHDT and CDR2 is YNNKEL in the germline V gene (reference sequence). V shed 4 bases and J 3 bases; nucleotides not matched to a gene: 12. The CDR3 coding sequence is TGTGCCAGCAGCCCAGCCCCTAGCGGTGGGGGCAAAAACATTCAGTACTTC. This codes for CASSPAPSGGGKNIQYF.

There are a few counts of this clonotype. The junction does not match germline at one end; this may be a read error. CDR3 nucleotides: TGCTGTGCTAGGGACCCGGGACTAGCGGCGGGCACAGATACGCAGTATTTT. It codes for CCARDPGLAAGTDTQYF. The V and J genes are TRBV20-1 and TRBJ2-3; TRBD2 matches 11 bases. The CDR3 spans 17 residues. Germline lookup yields CDR1 DFQATT and CDR2 SNEGSKA (reference sequence).

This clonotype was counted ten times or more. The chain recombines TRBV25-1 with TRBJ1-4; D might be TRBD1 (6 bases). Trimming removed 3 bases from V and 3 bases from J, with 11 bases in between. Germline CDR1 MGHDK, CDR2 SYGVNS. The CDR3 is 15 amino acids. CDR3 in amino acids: CASSDSGGPNEKLFF. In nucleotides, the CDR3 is TGTGCCAGCAGTGATTCGGGGGGGCCTAATGAAAAACTGTTTTTT. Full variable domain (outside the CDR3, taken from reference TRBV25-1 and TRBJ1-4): EADIYQTPRYLVIGTGKKITLECSQTMGHDKMYWYQQDPGMELHLIHYSYGVNSTEKGDLSSESTVSRIRTEHFPLTLESARPSHTSQYLCASSDSGGPNEKLFFGSGTQLSVL.

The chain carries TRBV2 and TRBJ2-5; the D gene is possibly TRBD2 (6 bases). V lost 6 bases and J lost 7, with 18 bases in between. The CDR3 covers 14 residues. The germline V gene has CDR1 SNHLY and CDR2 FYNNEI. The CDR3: CASRDGTGGWTQYF. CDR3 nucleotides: TGTGCCAGCAGGGACGGCACAGGAGGGTGGACCCAGTACTTC.